This T cell receptor beta chain was sequenced in a study of T cell repertoires in cytomegalovirus infection. Study-level information: Newly reported HLA-C-restricted and thoroughly characterized HLA-B-restricted CMV epitopes were employed.

Regarding this clonotype: The target antigen is unknown. Compared with germline, one end of the junction differs, possibly owing to a read error.

Findings and limits, study-wide: CMV-specific HLA-C-restricted TCR beta clonotypes dominated the ex vivo response.

Germline V gene sequence: CDR1 SGHVS, CDR2 FNYEAQ. This CDR3 spans 14 amino acids. TCRdb re-derived calls from the reads in MiXCR, one entry per CDR3 protein. The data contain around 750,000 distinct CDR3 sequences, about 33% of them singletons. Sequenced material: cultured CD8+ T cells from PBMCs, taken from culture after CMV antigen stimulation. The sequence came from a human donor in good health (CMV status not recorded). Some clones in this sample may be carry-over from other donors' samples. The chain couples TRBV7-6 to TRBJ2-1; D is unclear. This chain's CDR3 is CANSWSSAYNEQFF. The CDR3 DNA sequence: TGTGCCAACAGCTGGTCTAGTGCCTACAATGAGCAGTTCTTC.